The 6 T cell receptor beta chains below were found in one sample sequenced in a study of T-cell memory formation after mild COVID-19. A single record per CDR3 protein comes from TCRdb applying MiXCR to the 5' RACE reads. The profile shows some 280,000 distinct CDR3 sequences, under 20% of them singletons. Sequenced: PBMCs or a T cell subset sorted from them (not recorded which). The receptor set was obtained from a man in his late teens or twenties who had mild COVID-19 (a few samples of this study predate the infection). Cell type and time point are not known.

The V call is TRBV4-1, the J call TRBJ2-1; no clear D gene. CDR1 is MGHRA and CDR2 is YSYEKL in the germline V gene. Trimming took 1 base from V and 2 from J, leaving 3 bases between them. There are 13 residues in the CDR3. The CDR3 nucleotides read TGCGCCAGCAGCCAAGGGACCTACAATGAGCAGTTCTTC. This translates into CASSQGTYNEQFF.

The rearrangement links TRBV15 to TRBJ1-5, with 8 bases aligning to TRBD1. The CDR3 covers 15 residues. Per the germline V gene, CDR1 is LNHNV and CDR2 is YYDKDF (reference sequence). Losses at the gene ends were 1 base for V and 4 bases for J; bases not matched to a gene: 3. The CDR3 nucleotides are TGTGCCACCAGCAGAGGGGACAGGAGAAATCAGCCCCAGCATTTT. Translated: CATSRGDRRNQPQHF.

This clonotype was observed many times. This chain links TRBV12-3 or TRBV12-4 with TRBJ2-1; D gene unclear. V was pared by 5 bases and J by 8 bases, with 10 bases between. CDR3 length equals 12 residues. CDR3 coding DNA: TGTGCCAGCAGTCCCCCCGAGGATGAGCAGTTCTTC. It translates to CASSPPEDEQFF.

This chain's CDR3 is CASGLAGFYEQYV. CDR3 DNA sequence: TGTGCCAGCGGACTAGCGGGGTTCTACGAGCAGTACGTC. The chain carries TRBV5-8 and TRBJ2-7; TRBD2 aligns across 12 bases. Germline loops: CDR1 SGHTS, CDR2 YDEGEE. J was trimmed by 3 bases and V by 7 bases; bases with no gene match: 2. CDR3 length: 13 amino acids.

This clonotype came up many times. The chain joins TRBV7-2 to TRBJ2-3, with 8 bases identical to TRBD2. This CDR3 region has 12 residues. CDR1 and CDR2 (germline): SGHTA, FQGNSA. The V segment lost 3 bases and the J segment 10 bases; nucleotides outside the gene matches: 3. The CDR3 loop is CASSLEAGAQYF. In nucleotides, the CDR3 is TGTGCCAGCAGCTTGGAAGCGGGGGCGCAGTATTTT. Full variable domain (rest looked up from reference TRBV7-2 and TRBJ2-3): GAGVSQSPSNKVTEKGKDVELRCDPISGHTALYWYRQSLGQGLEFLIYFQGNSAPDKSGLPSDRFSAERTGGSVSTLTIQRTQQEDSAVYLCASSLEAGAQYFGPGTRLTVL.

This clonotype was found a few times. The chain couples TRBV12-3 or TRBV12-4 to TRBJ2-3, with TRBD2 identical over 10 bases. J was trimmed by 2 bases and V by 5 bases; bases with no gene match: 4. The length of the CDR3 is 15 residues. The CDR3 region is CASSGTSVFTDTQYF. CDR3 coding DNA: TGTGCCAGCAGTGGGACTAGCGTTTTCACAGATACGCAGTATTTT.